Listed below are T cell receptor beta chains from one sample, sequenced in a study of T cell changes during pregnancy in multiple sclerosis. Measured with immunoSEQ multiplex PCR; TCRdb has only the in-frame clones, and not every one. The sample includes tens of thousands of clones, 91% of them seen just once. Sequencing was performed on peripheral blood, taken after pregnancy. The source of these receptors is a female donor in good health, enrolled as a control in a pregnancy study. CDR3s include the opening cysteine and the closing phenylalanine or tryptophan. A D gene is named only where the DNA matches it firmly. The size of a clone is reported for some rows only, either as once, few or many, or as a class for expanded clones.

D: -
J: TRBJ2-7
size: few
V: TRBV10-2
CDR3: CASSEGRAGYEQYF
DNA: TGCGCCAGCAGTGAAGGAAGGGCAGGGTACGAGCAGTACTTC

D: TRBD2
J: TRBJ2-3
size: -
V: TRBV28
CDR3: CASSPGFLGGGAIDTQYF
DNA: TGTGCCAGCAGCCCCGGATTTCTGGGCGGGGGGGCGATAGATACGCAGTATTTT

D: -
J: TRBJ2-2
size: once
V: TRBV5-4
CDR3: CASSQGGTTGELFF
DNA: TGTGCCAGCAGCCAAGGGGGTACCACCGGGGAGCTGTTTTTT

D: TRBD1
J: TRBJ2-4
size: -
V: TRBV18
CDR3: CASSPGQGAKNIQYF
DNA: TGTGCCAGCTCACCGGGACAGGGGGCCAAAAACATTCAGTACTTC

D: TRBD1
J: TRBJ2-7
size: once
V: TRBV6-6
CDR3: CASSYMGQGAYEQYF
DNA: TGTGCCAGCAGTTACATGGGACAGGGGGCCTACGAGCAGTACTTC

D: -
J: TRBJ1-5
size: -
V: TRBV5-6
CDR3: CASSLAGGGSNQPQHF
DNA: TGTGCCAGCAGCTTGGCCGGGGGAGGTAGCAATCAGCCCCAGCATTTT

D: -
J: TRBJ1-1
size: -
V: TRBV5-4
CDR3: CASSFRGGSTEAFF
DNA: TGTGCCAGCAGCTTTCGAGGAGGTAGCACTGAAGCTTTCTTT

D: TRBD1
J: TRBJ1-1
size: once
V: TRBV28
CDR3: CASSLGQGREAFF
DNA: TGTGCCAGCAGTTTAGGACAGGGGAGGGAAGCTTTCTTT

D: -
J: TRBJ1-1
size: once
V: TRBV5-1
CDR3: CASSLATTLNTEAFF
DNA: TGCGCCAGCAGCTTGGCCACAACATTGAACACTGAAGCTTTCTTT

D: -
J: TRBJ1-5
size: -
V: TRBV7-9
CDR3: CASSPADSSNQPQHF
DNA: TGTGCCAGCAGCCCGGCTGACAGTAGCAATCAGCCCCAGCATTTT

D: -
J: TRBJ2-3
size: -
V: TRBV9
CDR3: CASSQVGGVTDTQYF
DNA: TGTGCCAGCAGCCAGGTGGGCGGGGTCACAGATACGCAGTATTTT

D: -
J: TRBJ1-2
size: -
V: TRBV28
CDR3: CASRATRPPRGGYTF
DNA: TGTGCCAGCAGGGCGACCAGGCCCCCTAGGGGTGGCTACACCTTC

D: -
J: TRBJ2-3
size: -
V: TRBV25-1
CDR3: CASSEWGRGPDTQYF
DNA: TGTGCCAGCAGTGAATGGGGCAGGGGACCAGATACGCAGTATTTT

D: TRBD1
J: TRBJ2-7
size: once
V: TRBV5-6
CDR3: CASSPGGLIYEQYF
DNA: TGTGCCAGCAGCCCAGGGGGTCTCATCTACGAGCAGTACTTC

D: -
J: TRBJ2-7
size: -
V: TRBV10-1
CDR3: CAPWGESSYEQYF
DNA: TGCGCTCCCTGGGGGGAATCCTCCTACGAGCAGTACTTC

D: -
J: TRBJ1-3
size: -
V: TRBV6-5
CDR3: CASSANGQPGNTIYF
DNA: TGTGCCAGCAGTGCGAACGGACAGCCGGGAAACACCATATATTTT

D: TRBD2
J: TRBJ2-7
size: -
V: TRBV7-9
CDR3: CASFGGGSYEQYF
DNA: TGTGCCAGCTTCGGGGGGGGCTCCTACGAGCAGTACTTC

D: -
J: TRBJ1-2
size: -
V: TRBV11-2
CDR3: CASSPTDSNYGYTF
DNA: TGTGCCAGCAGCCCGACGGACAGCAACTATGGCTACACCTTC

D: -
J: TRBJ1-6
size: -
V: TRBV19
CDR3: CASSIGVYSPLHF
DNA: TGTGCCAGTAGTATCGGGGTGTATTCACCCCTCCACTTT

D: TRBD2
J: TRBJ2-3
size: once
V: TRBV7-3
CDR3: CASSLYSGGANTQYF
DNA: TGTGCCAGCAGCTTATATAGCGGGGGGGCAAATACGCAGTATTTT

D: -
J: TRBJ2-7
size: -
V: TRBV7-2
CDR3: CASSSQVPSAEQYF
DNA: TGTGCCAGCAGCTCACAGGTCCCCAGCGCGGAGCAGTACTTC

D: -
J: TRBJ1-6
size: once
V: TRBV6-1
CDR3: CASSVQETSSYNSPLHF
DNA: TGTGCCAGCAGTGTACAGGAGACTAGCTCCTATAATTCACCCCTCCACTTT

D: -
J: TRBJ2-2
size: -
V: TRBV7-3
CDR3: CASSLKGTGELFF
DNA: TGTGCCAGCAGCTTAAAGGGGACCGGGGAGCTGTTTTTT